The 4 T cell receptor beta chains reported below all come from one sample, sequenced in a study of CD8+CD57+ T cells in acquired aplastic anemia. The TCR beta profiling, which covered VDJ combination and CDR3 sequence, was carried out using genomic DNA as the template. TCRdb redid the calling of the reads with MiXCR, one entry per CDR3 protein. Counted here are 400,000 to 600,000 distinct CDR3 sequences, about a third occurring once; the ten biggest clones make up less than 1%. For sequencing, patients were chosen who had shown expansion of CD8+CD57+ cells by flow cytometry. Material: sorted CD4+, CD8+, or CD8+CD57+ T cells (not recorded which) from PBMCs. The receptors derive from a human donor with aplastic anemia.

This clonotype has a count of ten or more. The rearrangement uses TRBV2 and TRBJ1-3; D is ambiguous. The CDR3 totals 13 residues. Germline CDR1 is SNHLY and CDR2 is FYNNEI. V lost 6 bases to trimming and J lost 3 bases, with 9 bases between them. In DNA, the CDR3 is TGTGCCAGCAGAGCCTCAGTTGGAAACACCATATATTTT. It yields the protein CASRASVGNTIYF.

This chain connects TRBV7-6 to TRBJ1-6; TRBD1 is a possible D gene (6 bases). Germline V CDR1 and CDR2: SGHVS, FNYEAQ. The CDR3 is 15 residues long. Deletions cut 6 bases from V and 8 bases from J, with 17 bases between. DNA of the CDR3: TGTGCCAGCAGGTTACAGACAGGCAGTGATTCACCCCTCCACTTT. It yields the protein CASRLQTGSDSPLHF.

This clonotype was found many times. The chain carries TRBV15 and TRBJ2-5; D is undetermined. V shed 0 bases and J shed 0 bases, with 8 bases lying between them. This CDR3 region has 15 residues. Germline V gene lookup returns CDR1 LNHNV and CDR2 YYDKDF (reference sequence). This CDR3 reads CATSRDLGYQETQYF. In DNA form, the CDR3 reads TGTGCCACCAGCAGAGATCTTGGGTACCAAGAGACCCAGTACTTC.

This sequence joins TRBV25-1 and TRBJ2-3; D could derive from TRBD1 or TRBD2 (5 bases each). Germline-derived CDR1 and CDR2 are MGHDK and SYGVNS. The V and J ends lost 11 bases and 4 bases respectively, with 16 bases between them. The length of the CDR3 is 13 residues. CDR3 sequence reads: CAWSPRGADTQYF. The CDR3 DNA follows: TGTGCCTGGAGCCCTAGGGGAGCAGATACGCAGTATTTT. Full variable domain (missing parts from reference TRBV25-1 and TRBJ2-3): EADIYQTPRYLVIGTGKKITLECSQTMGHDKMYWYQQDPGMELHLIHYSYGVNSTEKGDLSSESTVSRIRTEHFPLTLESARPSHTSQYLCAWSPRGADTQYFGPGTRLTVL.